The 9 T cell receptor beta chains reported below all come from one sample, sequenced in a study of OX40 agonist ivuxolimab in advanced cancers. TCRdb keeps only in-frame clones here, not all; method: immunoSEQ multiplex PCR. The repertoire holds approximately 84,000 clones, 75% to 90% seen once, with about 0.2% in the top ten. Specimen: CD4+ or CD8+ T cells sorted from blood, collected in a trial of the OX40 agonist ivuxolimab. The receptors were gathered from an adult with an advanced solid tumor such as melanoma, head and neck, liver or kidney cancer.

The J gene is TRBJ1-1, the V gene TRBV5-1; 8 positions match TRBD1. The CDR3 consists of 14 residues. With 3 bases clipped from V and 11 bases from J, the junction kept 12 bases outside the gene matches. Germline V gene sequence: CDR1 SGHRS, CDR2 YFSETQ. CDR3 nucleotides: TGCGCCAGCAGCTCCCCGGACAGGGCCCCCAAGGCTTTCTTT. This gives the protein CASSSPDRAPKAFF.

This chain uses TRBV5-1 with TRBJ2-3; D may be TRBD2 (6 bases). The CDR3 extends over 15 amino acids. With 1 base removed from V and 6 bases from J, the gap between germline ends came to 15 bases. Per the germline V gene, CDR1 is SGHRS and CDR2 is YFSETQ. The CDR3 DNA reads TGCGCCAGCAGCTTGAAAAGCGGGTTAGGGGATACGCAGTATTTT. Translating it yields CASSLKSGLGDTQYF.

This chain links TRBV18 with TRBJ1-1; D is perhaps TRBD1 (6 bases). Looked up from germline, CDR1 is KGHSH and CDR2 is LQKENI. Trimming cost V 2 bases and J 4 bases, with 17 bases left between them. The CDR3 is 16 residues long. The CDR3 region has the DNA TGTGCCAGCTCACCATTCTCGCAGGGGCCAGGCACTGAAGCTTTCTTT. This encodes CASSPFSQGPGTEAFF.

J is TRBJ2-2 and V is TRBV4-2, with a possible D match to TRBD2 (6 bases). V was clipped by 8 bases and J by 7 bases, with 23 bases between them. CDR3 length equals 16 residues. The germline V gene has CDR1 LGHNA and CDR2 YNFKEQ. The CDR3 DNA sequence: TGTGCCAGCGGCCCCGAGGCGGGAAATTGGGTCGGGGAGCTGTTTTTT. It specifies CASGPEAGNWVGELFF.

The chain combines TRBV30 with TRBJ1-1; 7 bases match TRBD1. Germline CDR1 and CDR2: GTSNPN and SVGIG (reference sequence). Trimming removed 3 bases from V and 3 bases from J; junction bases left unmatched: 19. This CDR3 is 18 amino acids long. The DNA for the CDR3 is TGTGCCTGGAGGGGGTACACAGGGGACCTTCGTTTTGACACTGAAGCTTTCTTT. It specifies CAWRGYTGDLRFDTEAFF.

The V gene is TRBV21-1, the J gene TRBJ1-5; the DNA was not used to check the table's D call, TRBD1. TRBV21-1 is shown as a pseudogene. The CDR3 sequence is 19 residues long. The CDR3 region has the DNA TGTGCCAGCAGCAAAGGGGACAGGGTAAGGTTGGGTAGCAATCAGCCCCAGCATTTT. Translation gives CASSKGDRVRLGSNQPQHF.

For the CDR3, the DNA is TGCGCCAGCAGCTTCAACAGGGAAACTGAAGCTTTCTTT. It is translated as CASSFNRETEAFF. The chain combines TRBV5-1 with TRBJ1-1; perhaps TRBD1 as D (6 bases). V was trimmed by 2 bases and J by 5 bases, leaving 10 bases between them. CDR1 is SGHRS, CDR2 YFSETQ, per germline. This CDR3 spans 13 amino acids. Drawing the rest from reference TRBV5-1 and TRBJ1-1, the complete variable domain is KAGVTQTPRYLIKTRGQQVTLSCSPISGHRSVSWYQQTPGQGLQFLFEYFSETQRNKGNFPGRFSGRQFSNSRSEMNVSTLELGDSALYLCASSFNRETEAFFGQGTRLTVV.

The rearrangement uses TRBV15 and TRBJ2-1; D is perhaps TRBD2 (5 bases). The CDR3 extends over 15 amino acids. Germline assignment: CDR1 LNHNV and CDR2 YYDKDF (reference sequence). Trimming removed 3 bases from V and 6 bases from J, with 15 bases in between. The CDR3 here is CATSRLGARGNEQFF. The CDR3, as DNA: TGTGCCACCAGCAGGTTGGGAGCTCGGGGCAATGAGCAGTTCTTC.

The chain links TRBV6-5 to TRBJ1-1; 7 bases match TRBD1. Losses at the gene ends were 0 bases for V and 5 bases for J; bases not matched to a gene: 6. This CDR3 comprises 15 residues. Per the germline V gene, CDR1 is MNHEY and CDR2 is SVGAGI. CDR3 coding DNA: TGTGCCAGCAGTTACTCGCCAGGGGGAATAACTGAAGCTTTCTTT. Translated, it gives CASSYSPGGITEAFF.